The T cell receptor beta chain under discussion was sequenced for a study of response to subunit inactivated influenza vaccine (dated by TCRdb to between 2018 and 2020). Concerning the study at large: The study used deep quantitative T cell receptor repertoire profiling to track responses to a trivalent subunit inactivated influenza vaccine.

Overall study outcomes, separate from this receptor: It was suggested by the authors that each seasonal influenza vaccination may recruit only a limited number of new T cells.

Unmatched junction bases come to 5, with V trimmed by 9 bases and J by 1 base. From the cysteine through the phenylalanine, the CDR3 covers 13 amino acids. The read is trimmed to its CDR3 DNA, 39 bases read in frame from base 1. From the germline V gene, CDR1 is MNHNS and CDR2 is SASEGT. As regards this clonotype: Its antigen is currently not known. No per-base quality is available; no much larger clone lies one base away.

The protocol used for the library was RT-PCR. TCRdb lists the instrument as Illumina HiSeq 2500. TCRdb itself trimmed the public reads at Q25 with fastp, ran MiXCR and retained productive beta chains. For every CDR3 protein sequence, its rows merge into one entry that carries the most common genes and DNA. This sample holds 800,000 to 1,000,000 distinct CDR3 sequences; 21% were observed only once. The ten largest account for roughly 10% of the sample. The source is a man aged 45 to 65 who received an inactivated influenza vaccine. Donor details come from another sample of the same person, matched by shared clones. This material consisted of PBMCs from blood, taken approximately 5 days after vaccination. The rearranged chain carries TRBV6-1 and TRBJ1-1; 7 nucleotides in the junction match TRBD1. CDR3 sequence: CASQYRGNTEAFF. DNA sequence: TGTGCCAGTCAATACAGGGGGAACACTGAAGCTTTCTTT.